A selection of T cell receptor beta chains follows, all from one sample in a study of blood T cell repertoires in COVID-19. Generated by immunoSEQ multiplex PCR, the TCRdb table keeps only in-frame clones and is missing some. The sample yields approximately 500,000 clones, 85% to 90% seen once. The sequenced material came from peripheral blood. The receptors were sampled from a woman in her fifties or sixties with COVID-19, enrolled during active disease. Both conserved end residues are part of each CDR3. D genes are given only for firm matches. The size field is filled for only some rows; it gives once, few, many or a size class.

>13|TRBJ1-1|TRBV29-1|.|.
TGCAGCGGTTCGACACGCCTCAGTAGTGAAGCTTTCTTT
CSGSTRLSSEAFF
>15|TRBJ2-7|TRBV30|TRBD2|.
TGTGCCTGGAGTTTCCTAGCGGGGTACTCCTACGAGCAGTACTTC
CAWSFLAGYSYEQYF
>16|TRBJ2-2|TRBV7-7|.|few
TGTGCCAGCAGCTTAGCGACGGCGGGGGCGGGCGGGGAGCTGTTTTTT
CASSLATAGAGGELFF
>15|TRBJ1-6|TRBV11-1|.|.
TGTGCCAGCAGCTTAACTGGAGATAGGAATTCACCCCTCCACTTT
CASSLTGDRNSPLHF
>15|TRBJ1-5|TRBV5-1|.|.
TGCGCCAGCAGCTCGGGGGACGGGATCAATCAGCCCCAGCATTTT
CASSSGDGINQPQHF
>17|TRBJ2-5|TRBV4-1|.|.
TGCGCCAGCAGCCAAGATACTTTGGTACAGGGCCAAGAGACCCAGTACTTC
CASSQDTLVQGQETQYF
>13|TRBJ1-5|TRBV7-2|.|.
TGTGCCAGCAGCTTAAGCTTAAATCGACCCCAGCATTTT
CASSLSLNRPQHF
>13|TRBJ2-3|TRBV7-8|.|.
TGTGCCAGCAAGGCGGGGCTTCAAGATACGCAGTATTTT
CASKAGLQDTQYF
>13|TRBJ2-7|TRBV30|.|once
TGTGCCTGGAGATTTGGGCCCTCCTACGAGCAGTACTTC
CAWRFGPSYEQYF
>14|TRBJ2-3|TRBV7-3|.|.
TGTGCCAGCAGCTTTGACCGGGGCACAGATACGCAGTATTTT
CASSFDRGTDTQYF
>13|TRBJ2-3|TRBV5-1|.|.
TGCGCCAGCAGCCCCCTTCTAGAGGATACGCAGTATTTT
CASSPLLEDTQYF
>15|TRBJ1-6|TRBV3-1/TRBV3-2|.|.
TGTGCCAGCAGCCCCATATTTGGTGTCGGGTCACCCCTCCACTTT
CASSPIFGVGSPLHF
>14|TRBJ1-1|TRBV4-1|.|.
TGCGCCAGCAGCCAATTTTGGGTGGGAGGGAAAGCTTTCTTT
CASSQFWVGGKAFF
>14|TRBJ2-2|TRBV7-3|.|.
TGTGCCAGCAGCTTGACTAGTCGGGCCGGGGAGCTGTTTTTT
CASSLTSRAGELFF
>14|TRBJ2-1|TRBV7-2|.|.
TGTGCCAGCAGTGGAGGGAACACTTACAATGAGCAGTTCTTC
CASSGGNTYNEQFF
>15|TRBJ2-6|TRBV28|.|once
TGTGCCAGCAGTTTTTCGGGGGCTGGGGCCAACGTCCTGACTTTC
CASSFSGAGANVLTF
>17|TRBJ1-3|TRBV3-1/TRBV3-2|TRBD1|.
TGTGCCAGCAGCCGGGCACCGACAGGGCGGGGAGGAAACACCATATATTTT
CASSRAPTGRGGNTIYF
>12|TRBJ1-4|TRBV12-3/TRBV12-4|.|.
TGTGCCAGCTGGAGGGTTTTCGAAAAACTGTTTTTT
CASWRVFEKLFF
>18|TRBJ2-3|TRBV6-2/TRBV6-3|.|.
TGTGCCAGCAGTGACGATCTGGCGGGGCAACAAAGCACAGATACGCAGTATTTT
CASSDDLAGQQSTDTQYF
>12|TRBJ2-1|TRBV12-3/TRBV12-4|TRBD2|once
TGTGCCAGCAGTTTCGGGGGGAGGGAGCAGTTCTTC
CASSFGGREQFF
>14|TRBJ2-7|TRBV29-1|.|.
TGCAGCGTTGTTGACTGGGAGAAACCCTACGAGCAGTACTTC
CSVVDWEKPYEQYF
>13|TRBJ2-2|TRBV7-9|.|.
TGTGCCAGCAGCTCTAGAGGACTCGGGGAGCTGTTTTTT
CASSSRGLGELFF
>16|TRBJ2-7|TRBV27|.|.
TGTGCCAGCAGTCGAGGGGAAGAAGGGGTCGGGGGCGAGCAGTACTTC
CASSRGEEGVGGEQYF
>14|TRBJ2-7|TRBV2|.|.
TGTGCCAGCAGTGATGGGGCGGTGGACCACGAGCAGTACTTC
CASSDGAVDHEQYF
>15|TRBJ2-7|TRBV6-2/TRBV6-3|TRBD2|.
TGTGCCAGCAGTTACTCGCTAGCGGGGGCCTACGAGCAGTACTTC
CASSYSLAGAYEQYF
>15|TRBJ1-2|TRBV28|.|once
TGTGCCAGCAGTCATTTTCCACGGGATAACTATGGCTACACCTTC
CASSHFPRDNYGYTF
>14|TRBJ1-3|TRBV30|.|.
TGTGCCTGGAGTCTGCAGCGCTCTGGAAACACCATATATTTT
CAWSLQRSGNTIYF
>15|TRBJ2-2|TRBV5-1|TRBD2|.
TGCGCCAGCACCCCGGGGGGGGCGCGCACCGGGGAGCTGTTTTTT
CASTPGGARTGELFF
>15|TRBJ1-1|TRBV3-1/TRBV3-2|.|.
TGTGCCAGCAGCCAAGTTCGAAGGGGGAGCACTGAAGCTTTCTTT
CASSQVRRGSTEAFF
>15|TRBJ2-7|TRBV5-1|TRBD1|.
TGCGCCAGCAGACGGCAAGAGGGACAGACCTACGAGCAGTACTTC
CASRRQEGQTYEQYF
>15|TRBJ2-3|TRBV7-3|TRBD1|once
TGTGCCAGCAGGAGACAGGGTACCACTCCAGATACGCAGTATTTT
CASRRQGTTPDTQYF
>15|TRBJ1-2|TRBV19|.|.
TGTGCCAGTAGTATCGACAGGCAGTATTACTATGGCTACACCTTC
CASSIDRQYYYGYTF
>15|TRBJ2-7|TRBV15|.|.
TGTGCCACCAGCAGAGTGTGGACAGCCGAAGACGAGCAGTACTTC
CATSRVWTAEDEQYF
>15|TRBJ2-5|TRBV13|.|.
TGTGCCACCCTCCGCGGACTCCAGTACCAAGAGACCCAGTACTTC
CATLRGLQYQETQYF
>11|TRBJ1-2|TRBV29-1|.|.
TGCAGCGTTGAGGGTCGGGATGGCTACACCTTC
CSVEGRDGYTF
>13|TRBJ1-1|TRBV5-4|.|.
TGTGCCAGCAGATACACAACGGGGGCTGAAGCTTTCTTT
CASRYTTGAEAFF
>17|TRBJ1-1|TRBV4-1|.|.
TGCGCCAGCAGCACACCGGGGGGGAACTACAAGAACACTGAAGCTTTCTTT
CASSTPGGNYKNTEAFF
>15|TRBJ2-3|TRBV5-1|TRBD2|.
TGCGCCAGCAGCTTGGCCAGCGGGGGGGTCGATACGCAGTATTTT
CASSLASGGVDTQYF
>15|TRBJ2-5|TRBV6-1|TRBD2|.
TGTGCCAGCAGTGAGCTAGCGGGGGGCTCGGAGACCCAGTACTTC
CASSELAGGSETQYF
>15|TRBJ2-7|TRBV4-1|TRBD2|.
TGCGCCAGCAGCCAACGGTCGAGCGGGGCCTACGAGCAGTACTTC
CASSQRSSGAYEQYF
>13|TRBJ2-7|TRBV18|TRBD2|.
TGTGCCAGCTCACCGAGCGGGGGGTACGAGCAGTACTTC
CASSPSGGYEQYF
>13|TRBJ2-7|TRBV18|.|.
TGTGCCAGCTCACCCTGGGAGGCCTACGAGCAGTACTTC
CASSPWEAYEQYF
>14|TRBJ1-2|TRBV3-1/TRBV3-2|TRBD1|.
TGTGCCAGCAGCCACAGGGGGCCCTTCTATGGCTACACCTTC
CASSHRGPFYGYTF
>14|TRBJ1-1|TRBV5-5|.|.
TGTGCCAGCAGCTTGGACCGGGGGAGGACTGAAGCTTTCTTT
CASSLDRGRTEAFF
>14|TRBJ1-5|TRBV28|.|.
TGTGCCAGCAGTTGGCCCCAAGGGAGTCAGCCCCAGCATTTT
CASSWPQGSQPQHF
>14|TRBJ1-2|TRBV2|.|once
TGTGCCAGCAGTGAAATTCGACAGCTATATGGCTACACCTTC
CASSEIRQLYGYTF
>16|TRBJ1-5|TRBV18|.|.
TGTGCCAGCTCACCGACAGGAAGTGTGAGTGGGGAGCCCCAGCATTTT
CASSPTGSVSGEPQHF
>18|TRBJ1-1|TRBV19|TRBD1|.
TGTGCCAGAGACGCCCGGGGGGCAGGGGGCTCGACGGACACTGAAGCTTTCTTT
CARDARGAGGSTDTEAFF
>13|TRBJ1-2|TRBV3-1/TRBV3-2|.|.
TGTGCCAGCAGCCAAGAGGGGGCCGGGGGCTACACCTTC
CASSQEGAGGYTF
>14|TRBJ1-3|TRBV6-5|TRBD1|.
TGTGCCAGCAGCCGACGGACAGGTCGAGACACCATATATTTT
CASSRRTGRDTIYF
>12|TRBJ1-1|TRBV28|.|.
TGTGCCAGCAGTTTCGGGTACACTGAAGCTTTCTTT
CASSFGYTEAFF
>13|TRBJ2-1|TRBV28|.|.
TGTGCCACCCACAGGGTCTTAGTCAATGAGCAGTTCTTC
CATHRVLVNEQFF
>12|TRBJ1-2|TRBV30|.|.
TGTGCCTGGATCCCCCGGACAAATGGCTACACCTTC
CAWIPRTNGYTF
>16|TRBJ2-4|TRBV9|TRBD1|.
TGTGCCAGCAGCGCGGGGACAGGGGTGGCCAAAAACATTCAGTACTTC
CASSAGTGVAKNIQYF
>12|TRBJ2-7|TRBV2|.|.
TGTGCCAGCAGTGGGGCGGGGTACGAGCAGTACTTC
CASSGAGYEQYF
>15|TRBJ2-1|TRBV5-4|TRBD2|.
TGTGCCAGCAGCTCTATCGGGGGGGGTAACAATGAGCAGTTCTTC
CASSSIGGGNNEQFF
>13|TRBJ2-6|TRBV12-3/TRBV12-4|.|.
TGTGCCATCCACAGGTCTGGGGCCAACGTCCTGACTTTC
CAIHRSGANVLTF